What follows is one T cell receptor (beta chain) and its context. As yet, its antigen is unknown. This sample is part of a study of CD8+ T cells in alopecia areata. Indicated treatment: oral pan-JAK inhibitor, 5-10 mg twice daily. Collected material from alopecia areata patients comprised lesional scalp punch biopsies and peripheral blood. Study-wide results and caveats: Whereas mice showed it more clearly, TCR sharing across patients was murkier, possibly because of HLA. Persistence in scalp and blood during tofacitinib was observed for many expanded lesional clones.

cDNA serving as the sequencing template came from extracted, reverse transcribed RNA. Sequenced by immunoSEQ multiplex PCR; TCRdb stores in-frame clones only, minus some. The sample carries about 160,000 clones, 65% recorded once. This CDR3 spans 14 amino acids. Trimming pared 4 bases from V and 4 bases from J, leaving 14 bases between. The germline V gene encodes CDR1 SQVTM and CDR2 ANQGSEA. This clonotype originated in a human donor with alopecia areata. Sequencing used CD4+ T cells sorted from blood, obtained at week 4, from a patient treated with tofacitinib. The rearrangement uses TRBV29-1 and TRBJ1-5, with D perhaps TRBD1 (5 bases). The CDR3 nucleotides are TGCAGCGTTGGGGCAGGGCGAGGGAATCAGCCCCAGCATTTT. Protein: CSVGAGRGNQPQHF.